Listed below are T cell receptor beta chains from one sample, sequenced in a study of graft-versus-host responses after intestinal transplantation. No antigens are known for them. Method: immunoSEQ multiplex PCR; TCRdb's copy keeps in-frame clones and lacks some. The table has fewer than 85,000 clones, approximately 87% seen once. The sample was unstimulated CD4+ T cells sorted from spleen or lymph node cells, taken before transplant. These receptors were obtained from a human donor who was the organ donor for an intestinal transplant. Each CDR3 is given with its conserved first and last residue. The D gene is left open where the match is weak. Expanded clones get a size class; other rows say once, few or many, or leave the size out.

J gene: TRBJ2-3; clone size: once; D gene: NA; V gene: TRBV28; CDR3 DNA: TGTGCCAGCAGTGAGCTCGGACTGCACCACACAGTTACGCAGTATTTT; CDR3 protein: CASSELGLHHTVTQYF
J gene: TRBJ1-2; clone size: NA; D gene: NA; V gene: TRBV25-1; CDR3 DNA: TGTGCCAGCAGTGAAGAGGGAGGAAACTATGGCTACACCTTC; CDR3 protein: CASSEEGGNYGYTF
J gene: TRBJ1-6; clone size: NA; D gene: NA; V gene: TRBV9; CDR3 DNA: TGTGCCAGCAGCGTAGCACAGAAGAATTCACCCCTCCACTTT; CDR3 protein: CASSVAQKNSPLHF
J gene: TRBJ1-4; clone size: NA; D gene: TRBD1; V gene: TRBV5-1; CDR3 DNA: TGCGCCAGCAGCGCCCGGGACAGATATAATGAAAAACTGTTTTTT; CDR3 protein: CASSARDRYNEKLFF
J gene: TRBJ2-2; clone size: NA; D gene: NA; V gene: TRBV30; CDR3 DNA: TGTGCCTGGAGTGTCAGGGCCCACACTTTCACCGGGGAGCTGTTTTTT; CDR3 protein: CAWSVRAHTFTGELFF
J gene: TRBJ2-2; clone size: few; D gene: TRBD1; V gene: TRBV15; CDR3 DNA: TGTGCCACCAGCAGAGGAGGACAGGGGAGGAACACCGGGGAGCTGTTTTTT; CDR3 protein: CATSRGGQGRNTGELFF
J gene: TRBJ1-2; clone size: NA; D gene: TRBD1; V gene: TRBV19; CDR3 DNA: TGTGCCAGTAGTATAGGACAGGGGGCAATGGATGGCTACACCTTC; CDR3 protein: CASSIGQGAMDGYTF
J gene: TRBJ2-3; clone size: NA; D gene: NA; V gene: TRBV12-5; CDR3 DNA: TGTGCTAGTGGTTCCCGGGTGGATACGCAGTATTTT; CDR3 protein: CASGSRVDTQYF
J gene: TRBJ2-1; clone size: NA; D gene: TRBD2; V gene: TRBV6-5; CDR3 DNA: TGTGCCAGCAGAGAGCGGGGGGGTCCAAATGAGCAGTTCTTC; CDR3 protein: CASRERGGPNEQFF
J gene: TRBJ1-1; clone size: NA; D gene: NA; V gene: TRBV6-1; CDR3 DNA: TGTGCCAGCAGTGTTAAGGGGATGAACACTGAAGCTTTCTTT; CDR3 protein: CASSVKGMNTEAFF
J gene: TRBJ1-2; clone size: NA; D gene: NA; V gene: TRBV6-1; CDR3 DNA: TGTGCCAGCAGTGTTTCAGGGGACTATGGCTACACCTTC; CDR3 protein: CASSVSGDYGYTF
J gene: TRBJ1-5; clone size: NA; D gene: NA; V gene: TRBV28; CDR3 DNA: TGTGCCAGCAGTTTACTGAGGCAGCCCCAGCATTTT; CDR3 protein: CASSLLRQPQHF
J gene: TRBJ1-5; clone size: NA; D gene: NA; V gene: TRBV11-2; CDR3 DNA: TGTGCCAGCAGCCGAGAAACAGGGTTCAATCAGCCCCAGCATTTT; CDR3 protein: CASSRETGFNQPQHF
J gene: TRBJ1-6; clone size: NA; D gene: TRBD1; V gene: TRBV7-6; CDR3 DNA: TGTGCCAGCAGCTCACAACAGGGGCAGAATTCACCCCTCCACTTT; CDR3 protein: CASSSQQGQNSPLHF
J gene: TRBJ1-2; clone size: NA; D gene: NA; V gene: TRBV6-1; CDR3 DNA: TGTGCCAGGACTAGATCGGATGGCTACACCTTC; CDR3 protein: CARTRSDGYTF
J gene: TRBJ2-2; clone size: once; D gene: TRBD1; V gene: TRBV5-8; CDR3 DNA: TGTGCCAGCAGCTTGTCACAGGGGGGCACCGGGGAGCTGTTTTTT; CDR3 protein: CASSLSQGGTGELFF
J gene: TRBJ1-3; clone size: NA; D gene: NA; V gene: TRBV6-6; CDR3 DNA: TGTGCCAGCAGTTACTCGGAGGGTGGAAACACCATATATTTT; CDR3 protein: CASSYSEGGNTIYF
J gene: TRBJ2-3; clone size: NA; D gene: TRBD1; V gene: TRBV15; CDR3 DNA: TGTGCCACCAGCAGAGAAACGGGACAGACAGATACGCAGTATTTT; CDR3 protein: CATSRETGQTDTQYF
J gene: TRBJ2-4; clone size: NA; D gene: TRBD1; V gene: TRBV28; CDR3 DNA: TGTGCCAGCTCCCCCCCTAGACAGGGTAGCATTCAGTACTTC; CDR3 protein: CASSPPRQGSIQYF
J gene: TRBJ2-2; clone size: NA; D gene: NA; V gene: TRBV27; CDR3 DNA: TGTGCCAGCAGTTCGGACTCCCGGGGGACCGGGGAGCTGTTTTTT; CDR3 protein: CASSSDSRGTGELFF
J gene: TRBJ2-2; clone size: NA; D gene: TRBD1; V gene: TRBV4-1; CDR3 DNA: TGCGCCAGCAGCCGTTTCGGACAGGGGGCGGACACCGGGGAGCTGTTTTTT; CDR3 protein: CASSRFGQGADTGELFF
J gene: TRBJ1-1; clone size: NA; D gene: NA; V gene: TRBV5-1; CDR3 DNA: TGCGCCAGCAGCTTGTTCGGTCCCAACACTGAAGCTTTCTTT; CDR3 protein: CASSLFGPNTEAFF